These 2 T cell receptor beta chains were sequenced from one sample in a study of blood T cell repertoires in COVID-19. Produced via immunoSEQ multiplex PCR; TCRdb's table is partial and in-frame only. There are about 200,000 clones in the sample; more than 75% occur only once, and 4.5% to 6.5% lies in the top ten. The source material was PBMCs or T cells enriched from blood (not recorded which). These receptor sequences come from a man between 40 and 49 years old with acute COVID-19.

This chain connects TRBV28 to TRBJ2-2, with 8 positions matching TRBD2. CDR3 length: 14 residues. Germline CDR1 is MDHEN and CDR2 is SYDVKM. The V segment lost 3 bases and the J segment 5 bases; nucleotides outside the gene matches: 2. The CDR3 sequence: CASSFVAGTGELFF. For the CDR3, the DNA is TGTGCCAGCAGTTTCGTAGCGGGAACCGGGGAGCTGTTTTTT. Using reference TRBV28 and TRBJ2-2 for the parts outside the CDR3, the full variable domain is DVKVTQSSRYLVKRTGEKVFLECVQDMDHENMFWYRQDPGLGLRLIYFSYDVKMKEKGDIPEGYSVSREKKERFSLILESASTNQTSMYLCASSFVAGTGELFFGEGSRLTVL.

The CDR3 bases are TGTGCCAGCAGCTATTTAGACAGGAGGAACACTGAAGCTTTCTTT. Translated, it gives CASSYLDRRNTEAFF. V is TRBV7-9 and J is TRBJ1-1, with D maybe TRBD1 (6 bases). The CDR3 spans 15 residues. Trimming cost V 4 bases and J 1 base, with 13 bases left between them. The germline V gene encodes CDR1 SEHNR and CDR2 FQNEAQ (reference sequence).